These 14 T cell receptor beta chains were sequenced from one sample in a study of identical twins. TCRdb fed the 5' RACE reads into MiXCR, producing one record per CDR3 protein. The repertoire holds around 230,000 distinct CDR3 sequences, with around 6.5% as singletons. The same data also went into a second study, on T cells expressing NK-cell markers.

The sequenced sample consisted of CD8+ T cells sorted from blood. The receptors stem from a woman aged 18-35 years in good health.

This clonotype was seen a handful of times. The chain recombines TRBV27 with TRBJ2-1; weak D call: TRBD2 (6 bases). CDR3 length: 15 amino acids. From germline, CDR1 is MNHEY and CDR2 SMNVEV (reference sequence). V gave up 3 bases and J gave up 9 bases, with 18 bases separating them. Written as DNA, the CDR3 is TGTGCCAGCAGTTTTGCGAGCGGAGGGGCTGCTGAGCAGTTCTTC. As protein: CASSFASGGAAEQFF.

This clonotype was counted only a few times. This sequence joins TRBV7-9 and TRBJ2-3; 7 nucleotides line up with TRBD1. Trimming took 5 bases from V and 3 from J; bases not matched to a gene: 11. The CDR3 has 16 amino acids. Germline assignment: CDR1 SEHNR and CDR2 FQNEAQ (reference sequence). The CDR3 coding sequence is TGTGCCAGCAGCCCGACGTCCTACAGGGGAACAGATACGCAGTATTTT. This gives the protein CASSPTSYRGTDTQYF.

There are many counts of this clonotype. The rearrangement joins TRBV9 to TRBJ2-7; 9 bases agree with TRBD2. V was clipped by 3 bases and J by 7 bases; unmatched bases: 11. Per the germline V gene, CDR1 is SGDLS and CDR2 is YYNGEE. This CDR3 is 15 amino acids long. In nucleotides, the CDR3 is TGTGCCAGCAGCGCCTATAGCGGGAGCAAGCAAGAGCAGTACTTC. This codes for CASSAYSGSKQEQYF.

This clonotype was recorded a few times. The V gene is TRBV20-1, the J gene TRBJ2-6, with D tentatively TRBD1 (6 bases). The CDR3 extends over 14 amino acids. Deletions cut 5 bases from V and 3 bases from J, with 11 bases between. Germline values: CDR1 DFQATT, CDR2 SNEGSKA (reference sequence). The CDR3 sequence is CSAPQGGGANVLTF. The CDR3 coding sequence is TGCAGTGCTCCACAGGGTGGTGGGGCCAACGTCCTGACTTTC.

CDR3 bases: TGTGCCAGCAGCGCAGGGACAGCTAAATCTCTACCGAACACCGGGGAGCTGTTTTTT. This translates into CASSAGTAKSLPNTGELFF. The genes are TRBV11-1 and TRBJ2-2, with 7 bases matching TRBD1. The germline gives CDR1 SGHAT, CDR2 FQDESV (reference sequence). The CDR3 spans 19 residues. J was trimmed by 0 bases and V by 5 bases; bases with no gene match: 15.

The table lists this clonotype with a few counts. The CDR3 bases are TGTGCCAGCAGTTACTTTCAGGGTTACGAGCAGTACTTC. It specifies CASSYFQGYEQYF. The gene calls are TRBV6-5 and TRBJ2-7, with D possibly TRBD1 on 5 matching bases. The CDR3 contains 13 residues. Trimming stripped 1 base from V and 4 bases from J, with 8 bases between. Germline loops: CDR1 MNHEY, CDR2 SVGAGI.

This clonotype was detected ten times or more. This sequence joins TRBV27 and TRBJ1-1; D gene uncertain. The V end was cut by 2 bases, the J end by 10 bases, with 20 bases between. Germline CDR1 is MNHEY and CDR2 is SMNVEV (reference sequence). The CDR3 runs 15 residues. The CDR3 DNA is TGTGCCAGCAGTTTAAGGTGGGATTGGGCCCCTACAGCTTTCTTT. This translates into CASSLRWDWAPTAFF.

This clonotype was detected a few times. The genes are TRBV7-6 and TRBJ2-7; D tentatively reads TRBD1 or TRBD2 (5 bases each). Germline-derived CDR1 and CDR2 are SGHVS and FNYEAQ. CDR3 length equals 14 residues. V dropped 3 bases and J dropped 5 bases, with 14 bases sitting between them. CDR3 loop: CASSFGEGFHEQYF. Written as DNA, the CDR3 is TGTGCCAGCAGCTTTGGCGAGGGGTTCCACGAGCAGTACTTC.

This clonotype occurred many times. The chain combines TRBV6-1 with TRBJ1-4; a weak D match, TRBD1 (5 bases). This CDR3 contains 15 residues. Germline V gene data show CDR1 as MNHNS and CDR2 as SASEGT. V lost 5 bases, J lost 0 bases, and 10 bases lay in between. The CDR3 DNA follows: TGTGCCAGCAGTCAGAGGGGTACAACTAATGAAAAACTGTTTTTT. Translated, it gives CASSQRGTTNEKLFF.

This clonotype was observed a handful of times. The genes are TRBV27 and TRBJ1-5; D is uncertain. This CDR3 has 14 residues. The V gene's germline CDR1 is MNHEY and CDR2 SMNVEV (reference sequence). Trimming took off 8 bases at V and 8 bases at J, with 19 bases between the two ends. CDR3: CASGLGGPKEPQHF. DNA for the CDR3: TGTGCCAGCGGTCTTGGAGGACCCAAGGAGCCCCAGCATTTT.

The rearrangement joins TRBV6-2 or TRBV6-3 to TRBJ2-3, with 8 bases lining up with TRBD2. Unmatched junction bases numbered 6, after V lost 2 bases and J lost 5 bases. In germline, CDR1 is MNHEY, CDR2 SVGEGT. The CDR3 has 15 amino acids. CDR3 DNA: TGTGCCAGCAGTTACCTCGCGCTAGCGGGAGATACGCAGTATTTT. Translating gives CASSYLALAGDTQYF.

Points on this clonotype: The junction departs from germline at one end; a sequencing error may be responsible. This chain connects TRBV11-2 to TRBJ2-7; D ambiguous. The CDR3 loop spans 17 amino acids. From germline, CDR1 is SGHAT and CDR2 FQNNGV. The CDR3 region is CDSSSPVRRTGPYEQYF. In nucleotides, the CDR3 is TGTGACAGCAGCTCGCCCGTCCGACGGACGGGTCCCTACGAGCAGTACTTC.

This clonotype came up a few times. The gene calls are TRBV6-5 and TRBJ2-2; D is unclear. The V end was cut by 0 bases, the J end by 6 bases, with 5 bases between. The CDR3 covers 13 residues. Germline assignment: CDR1 MNHEY and CDR2 SVGAGI. CDR3 loop: CASSYSRSGELFF. Written as DNA, the CDR3 is TGTGCCAGCAGTTACTCGCGATCCGGGGAGCTGTTTTTT.

In its sample, this clonotype was seen many times. The chain recombines TRBV20-1 with TRBJ2-5; D perhaps matches TRBD2 (5 bases). The germline CDR1 and CDR2 sequences are DFQATT and SNEGSKA (reference sequence). The CDR3 contains 14 residues. V gave up 2 bases and J gave up 4 bases, with 14 bases separating them. The CDR3 sequence is CSARSPTAGETQYF. The CDR3 nucleotides are TGCAGTGCTAGATCTCCCACCGCGGGAGAGACCCAGTACTTC.